One and the same sample provided the 15 T cell receptor beta chains below, sequenced in a study of Tregs in tolerant kidney transplant recipients. Related graft donors supplied nonmyeloablative bone marrow transplants, and mixed chimerism was transient. Some clones are missing from TCRdb's copy, which holds only in-frame ones; the method was immunoSEQ multiplex PCR. Of about 81,000 clones in the sample, roughly nine tenths were seen once. The sample in question was CD4+ T cells from blood (PBMCs), obtained 24 months after the transplant. These receptors were taken from a human patient who received a combined kidney and bone marrow transplant. Some T cells may be the graft donor's.

The chain recombines TRBV11-3 with TRBJ2-1, with 12 bases aligning to TRBD2. V gave up 5 bases and J gave up 9 bases; unmatched junction bases: 8. Germline-derived CDR1 and CDR2 are SGHNT and YENEEA. This CDR3 has 15 residues. The chain's CDR3 is CASSLRLAGVGEQFF. CDR3 sequence (DNA): TGTGCCAGCAGCCTAAGACTAGCGGGAGTTGGTGAGCAGTTCTTC.

The chain uses TRBV11-3 and TRBJ2-3, with a weak D call TRBD2 (5 bases). The V end was cut by 1 base, the J end by 6 bases, with 17 bases between. Germline V gene sequence: CDR1 SGHNT, CDR2 YENEEA. The CDR3 length is 16 residues. The CDR3 sequence is CASSLVSLAAGDTQYF. For the CDR3, the DNA is TGTGCCAGCAGCTTAGTATCGCTAGCTGCTGGGGATACGCAGTATTTT.

The chain recombines TRBV30 with TRBJ2-2; 8 bases map to TRBD2. The CDR3 contains 15 residues. Germline loops: CDR1 GTSNPN, CDR2 SVGIG (reference sequence). The ends lost 0 bases at V and 3 bases at J; junction bases unmatched: 3. The CDR3 sequence is CAWSVRGGYTGELFF. CDR3 nucleotide sequence: TGTGCCTGGAGTGTACGGGGGGGGTACACCGGGGAGCTGTTTTTT.

The chain employs TRBV6-5 and TRBJ2-2; D gene ambiguous. Looked up from germline, CDR1 is MNHEY and CDR2 is SVGAGI. Between the trimmed V and J ends, which lost 3 bases and 1 base, there was a span of 6 bases. This CDR3 contains 14 residues. CDR3 amino acids: CASSYFQNTGELFF. The CDR3 DNA sequence: TGTGCCAGCAGTTATTTTCAGAACACCGGGGAGCTGTTTTTT.

V and J are TRBV6-5 and TRBJ2-5; D not certain. The DNA matches TRBJ2-7 better at its end, which makes the J call doubtful. Germline V lookup: CDR1 MNHEY, CDR2 SVGAGI. The length of the CDR3 is 15 residues. The CDR3: CASSYQRLSSYEQYF. The CDR3 DNA sequence: TGTGCCAGCAGTTACCAACGGTTAAGCTCCTACGAGCAGTACTTC.

V is TRBV10-3 and J is TRBJ2-1; 7 bases agree with TRBD2. CDR3 length: 14 residues. Looked up from germline, CDR1 is ENHRY and CDR2 is SYGVKD. Trimming removed 2 bases from V and 4 bases from J; junction bases left unmatched: 2. The DNA for the CDR3 is TGTGCCATCAGTGAGCTAGCGGATTACAATGAGCAGTTCTTC. It specifies CAISELADYNEQFF.

V is TRBV5-1 and J is TRBJ2-7; 9 positions match TRBD1. CDR3 length: 14 amino acids. V shed 4 bases and J 2 bases; nucleotides not matched to a gene: 4. The germline V gene encodes CDR1 SGHRS and CDR2 YFSETQ. The CDR3 DNA reads TGCGCCAGCAGCCGGGACAGGGCTACCTACGAGCAGTACTTC. Amino acid sequence: CASSRDRATYEQYF.

The chain joins TRBV7-6 to TRBJ2-5; D is unresolved. Between the trimmed V and J ends, which lost 4 bases and 1 base, there was a span of 16 bases. This CDR3 region has 16 residues. The germline V gene encodes CDR1 SGHVS and CDR2 FNYEAQ. CDR3 DNA: TGTGCCAGCAGCTCGTTGTTGACCGAGGTCCAAGAGACCCAGTACTTC. This codes for CASSSLLTEVQETQYF.

The table lists this clone with a count of one. The chain recombines TRBV19 with TRBJ2-5, with 10 bases lining up with TRBD2. This CDR3 is 14 amino acids long. V lost 2 bases, J lost 5 bases, and 2 bases stayed unmatched. CDR1 LNHDA and CDR2 SQIVND come from the germline V gene (reference sequence). The CDR3 DNA reads TGTGCCAGTAGTATACTAGCGGGAGCCGAGACCCAGTACTTC. Translating it yields CASSILAGAETQYF.

The sample holds one count of this clone. The chain joins TRBV9 to TRBJ1-4; D is unclear. Trimming cost V 2 bases and J 8 bases, with 13 bases left between them. The CDR3 extends over 14 amino acids. The germline gives CDR1 SGDLS, CDR2 YYNGEE. The CDR3: CASSVAGSGEKLFF. CDR3 nucleotides: TGTGCCAGCAGCGTTGCGGGGTCGGGAGAAAAACTGTTTTTT.

The gene calls are TRBV5-1 and TRBJ2-1; 10 positions match TRBD2. CDR1 is SGHRS and CDR2 is YFSETQ in the germline V gene. The CDR3 covers 15 residues. V trimming: 4 bases; J trimming: 8 bases; junction bases outside the gene matches: 9. The CDR3 is CASSPGTSVSDEQFF. The DNA for the CDR3 is TGCGCCAGCAGCCCCGGGACTAGCGTTTCCGATGAGCAGTTCTTC.

The V and J genes are TRBV6-1 and TRBJ2-7; maybe TRBD1 (6 bases). V lost 5 bases and J lost 0, with 14 bases in between. CDR1 and CDR2 (germline): MNHNS, SASEGT. The CDR3 is 15 amino acids. This chain's CDR3 is CASSRQGSSSYEQYF. The CDR3 bases are TGTGCCAGCAGTAGGCAGGGGTCCAGCTCCTACGAGCAGTACTTC.

This chain links TRBV5-4 with TRBJ1-2; the D gene is possibly TRBD1 (6 bases). Trimming cost V 4 bases and J 2 bases, with 12 bases left between them. The CDR3 loop spans 14 amino acids. The germline V gene encodes CDR1 SGHNT and CDR2 YYREEE (reference sequence). CDR3 in DNA: TGTGCCAGCAGCAACCCGCAGGGGAACTATGGCTACACCTTC. Translation: CASSNPQGNYGYTF.

The chain combines TRBV29-1 with TRBJ1-1; D may be TRBD1 (6 bases). CDR1 and CDR2 from the germline V gene are SQVTM and ANQGSEA. This CDR3 has 12 amino acids. V lost 4 bases, J lost 5 bases, and 11 bases lay in between. In DNA, the CDR3 is TGCAGCGTTGTTTGGGGGCTGACTGAAGCTTTCTTT. It translates to CSVVWGLTEAFF.

This chain uses TRBV28 with TRBJ2-2; TRBD1 matches 7 bases. After removal of 6 bases from V and 4 bases from J, the junction contained 5 bases not matched to a gene. The CDR3 loop spans 14 amino acids. Germline lookup yields CDR1 MDHEN and CDR2 SYDVKM. CDR3 amino acids: CASSDRDSTGELFF. DNA for the CDR3: TGTGCCAGCAGCGACAGGGATTCCACCGGGGAGCTGTTTTTT.